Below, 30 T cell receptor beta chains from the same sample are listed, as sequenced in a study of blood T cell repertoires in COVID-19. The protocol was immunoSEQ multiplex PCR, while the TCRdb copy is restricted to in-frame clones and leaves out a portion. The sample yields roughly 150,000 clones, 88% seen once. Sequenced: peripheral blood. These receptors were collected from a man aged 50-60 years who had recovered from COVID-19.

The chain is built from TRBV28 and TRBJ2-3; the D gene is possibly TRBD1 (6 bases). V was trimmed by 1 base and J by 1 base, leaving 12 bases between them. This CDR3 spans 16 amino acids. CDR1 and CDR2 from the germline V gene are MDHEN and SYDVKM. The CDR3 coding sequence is TGTGCCAGCAGTTTATCAGGGGACCCCCGCACAGATACGCAGTATTTT. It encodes CASSLSGDPRTDTQYF.

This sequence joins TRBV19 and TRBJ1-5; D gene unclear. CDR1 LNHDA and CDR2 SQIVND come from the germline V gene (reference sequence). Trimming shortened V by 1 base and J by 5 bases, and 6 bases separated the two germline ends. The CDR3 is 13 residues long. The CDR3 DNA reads TGTGCCAGTAGTATAGGGAGGGATCAGCCCCAGCATTTT. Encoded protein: CASSIGRDQPQHF.

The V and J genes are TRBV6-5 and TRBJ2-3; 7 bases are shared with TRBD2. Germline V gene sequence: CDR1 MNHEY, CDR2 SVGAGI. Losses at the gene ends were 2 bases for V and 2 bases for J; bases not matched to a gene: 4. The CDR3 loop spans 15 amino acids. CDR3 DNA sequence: TGTGCCAGCAGTTACCTCGCGGGAGCCACAGATACGCAGTATTTT. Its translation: CASSYLAGATDTQYF.

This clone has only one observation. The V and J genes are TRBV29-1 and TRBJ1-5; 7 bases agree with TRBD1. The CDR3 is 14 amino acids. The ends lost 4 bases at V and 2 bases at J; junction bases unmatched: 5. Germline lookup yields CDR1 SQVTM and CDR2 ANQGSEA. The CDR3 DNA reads TGCAGCGTTGGAGAGGGACAGCGCAATCAGCCCCAGCATTTT. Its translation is CSVGEGQRNQPQHF.

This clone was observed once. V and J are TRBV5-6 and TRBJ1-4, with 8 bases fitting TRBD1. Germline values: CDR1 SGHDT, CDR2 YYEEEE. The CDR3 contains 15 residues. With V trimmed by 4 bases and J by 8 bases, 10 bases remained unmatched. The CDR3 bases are TGTGCCAGCAGCATTGTAGGACAGGGTGGCGAAAAACTGTTTTTT. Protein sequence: CASSIVGQGGEKLFF.

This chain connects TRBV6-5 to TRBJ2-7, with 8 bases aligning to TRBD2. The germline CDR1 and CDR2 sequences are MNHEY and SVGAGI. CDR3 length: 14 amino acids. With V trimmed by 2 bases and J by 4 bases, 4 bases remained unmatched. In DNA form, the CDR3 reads TGTGCCAGCAGTTACGGTCGGGAGGGGTACGAGCAGTACTTC. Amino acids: CASSYGREGYEQYF.

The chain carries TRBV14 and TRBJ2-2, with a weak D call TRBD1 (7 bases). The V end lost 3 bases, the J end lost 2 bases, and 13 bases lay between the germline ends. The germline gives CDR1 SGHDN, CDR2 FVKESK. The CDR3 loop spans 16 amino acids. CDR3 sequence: CASSHRTGLNTGELFF. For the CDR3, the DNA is TGTGCCAGCAGCCACAGGACAGGACTAAACACCGGGGAGCTGTTTTTT.

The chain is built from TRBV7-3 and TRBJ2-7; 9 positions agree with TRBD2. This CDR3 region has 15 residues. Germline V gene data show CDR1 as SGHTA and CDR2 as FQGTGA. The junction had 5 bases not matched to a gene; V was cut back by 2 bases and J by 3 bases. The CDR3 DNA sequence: TGTGCCAGCAGCTTATTAGCGGGGGTGGACTACGAGCAGTACTTC. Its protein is CASSLLAGVDYEQYF.

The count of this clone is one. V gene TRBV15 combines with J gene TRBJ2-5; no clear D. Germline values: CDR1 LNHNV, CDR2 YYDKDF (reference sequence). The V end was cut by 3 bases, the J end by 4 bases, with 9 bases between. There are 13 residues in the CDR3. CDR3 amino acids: CATSRVSGETQYF. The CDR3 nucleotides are TGTGCCACCAGCAGGGTTAGTGGAGAGACCCAGTACTTC.

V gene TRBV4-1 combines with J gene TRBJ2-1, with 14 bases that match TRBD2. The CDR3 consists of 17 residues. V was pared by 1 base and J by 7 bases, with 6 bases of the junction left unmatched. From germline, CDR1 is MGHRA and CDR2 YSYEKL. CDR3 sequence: CASSQGLAGGSLNEQFF. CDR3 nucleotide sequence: TGCGCCAGCAGCCAAGGACTAGCGGGAGGGTCTTTGAATGAGCAGTTCTTC.

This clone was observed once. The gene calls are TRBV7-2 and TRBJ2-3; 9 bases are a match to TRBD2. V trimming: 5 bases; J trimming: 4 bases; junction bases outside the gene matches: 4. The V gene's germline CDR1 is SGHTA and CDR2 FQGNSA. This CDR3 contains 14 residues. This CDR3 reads CASSPSGASDTQYF. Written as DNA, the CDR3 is TGTGCCAGCAGCCCTAGCGGGGCTTCAGATACGCAGTATTTT. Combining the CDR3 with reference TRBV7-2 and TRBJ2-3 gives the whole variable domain GAGVSQSPSNKVTEKGKDVELRCDPISGHTALYWYRQSLGQGLEFLIYFQGNSAPDKSGLPSDRFSAERTGGSVSTLTIQRTQQEDSAVYLCASSPSGASDTQYFGPGTRLTVL.

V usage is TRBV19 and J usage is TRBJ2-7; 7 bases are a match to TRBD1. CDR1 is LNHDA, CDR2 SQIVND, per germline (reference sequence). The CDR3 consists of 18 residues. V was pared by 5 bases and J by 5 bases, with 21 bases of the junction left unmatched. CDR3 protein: CASSGYGIQGEGGDEQYF. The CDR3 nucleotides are TGTGCCAGTAGTGGTTATGGGATTCAGGGGGAAGGCGGCGACGAGCAGTACTTC.

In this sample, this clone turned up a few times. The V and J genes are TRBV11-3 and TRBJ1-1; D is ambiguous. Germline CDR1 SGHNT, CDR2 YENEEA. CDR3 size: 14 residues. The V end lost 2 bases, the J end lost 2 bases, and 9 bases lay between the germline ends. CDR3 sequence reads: CASSLYQVNTEAFF. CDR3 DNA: TGTGCCAGCAGCTTATATCAGGTAAACACTGAAGCTTTCTTT.

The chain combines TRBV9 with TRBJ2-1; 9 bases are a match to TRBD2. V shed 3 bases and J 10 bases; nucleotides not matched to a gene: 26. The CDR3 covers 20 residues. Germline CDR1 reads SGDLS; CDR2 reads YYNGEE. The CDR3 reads CASSAPARDTQLAGHTEQFF. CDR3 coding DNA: TGTGCCAGCAGCGCGCCCGCCCGGGACACTCAACTAGCGGGCCATACGGAGCAGTTCTTC.

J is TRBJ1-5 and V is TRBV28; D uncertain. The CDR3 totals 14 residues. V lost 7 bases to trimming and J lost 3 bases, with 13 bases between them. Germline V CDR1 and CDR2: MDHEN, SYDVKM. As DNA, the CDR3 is TGTGCCAGCATCGAGTCAGGAAACAATCAGCCCCAGCATTTT. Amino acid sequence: CASIESGNNQPQHF.

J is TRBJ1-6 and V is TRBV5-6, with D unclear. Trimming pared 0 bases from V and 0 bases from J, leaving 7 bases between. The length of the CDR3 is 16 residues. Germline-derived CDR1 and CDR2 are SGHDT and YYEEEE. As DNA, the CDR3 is TGTGCCAGCAGCTTGGAAAAGCTCTCCTATAATTCACCCCTCCACTTT. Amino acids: CASSLEKLSYNSPLHF.

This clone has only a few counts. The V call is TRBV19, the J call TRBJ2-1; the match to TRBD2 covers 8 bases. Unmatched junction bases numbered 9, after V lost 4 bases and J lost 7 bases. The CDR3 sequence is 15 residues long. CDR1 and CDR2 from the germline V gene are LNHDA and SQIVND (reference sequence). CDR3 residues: CASSRSGLVMNEQFF. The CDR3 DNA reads TGTGCCAGTAGTAGATCGGGACTAGTAATGAATGAGCAGTTCTTC.

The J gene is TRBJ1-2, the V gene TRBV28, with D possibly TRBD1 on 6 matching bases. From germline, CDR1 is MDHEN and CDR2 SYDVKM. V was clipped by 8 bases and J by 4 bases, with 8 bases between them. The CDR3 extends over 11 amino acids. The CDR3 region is CASGDIYGYTF. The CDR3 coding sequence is TGTGCCAGCGGGGACATCTATGGCTACACCTTC.

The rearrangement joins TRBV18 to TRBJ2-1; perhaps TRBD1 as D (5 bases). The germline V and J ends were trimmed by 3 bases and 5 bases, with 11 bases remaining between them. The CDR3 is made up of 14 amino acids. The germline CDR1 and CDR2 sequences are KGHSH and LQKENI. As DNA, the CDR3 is TGTGCCAGCTCACCCCAGGGTTTAAACAATGAGCAGTTCTTC. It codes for CASSPQGLNNEQFF. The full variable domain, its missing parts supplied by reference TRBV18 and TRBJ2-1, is NAGVMQNPRHLVRRRGQEARLRCSPMKGHSHVYWYRQLPEEGLKFMVYLQKENIIDESGMPKERFSAEFPKEGPSILRIQQVVRGDSAAYFCASSPQGLNNEQFFGPGTRLTVL.

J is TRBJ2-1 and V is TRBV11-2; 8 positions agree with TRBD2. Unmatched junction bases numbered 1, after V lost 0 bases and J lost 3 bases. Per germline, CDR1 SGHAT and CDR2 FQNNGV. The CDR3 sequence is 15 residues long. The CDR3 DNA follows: TGTGCCAGCAGCTTAGACGCGGGAGGCTACAATGAGCAGTTCTTC. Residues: CASSLDAGGYNEQFF.

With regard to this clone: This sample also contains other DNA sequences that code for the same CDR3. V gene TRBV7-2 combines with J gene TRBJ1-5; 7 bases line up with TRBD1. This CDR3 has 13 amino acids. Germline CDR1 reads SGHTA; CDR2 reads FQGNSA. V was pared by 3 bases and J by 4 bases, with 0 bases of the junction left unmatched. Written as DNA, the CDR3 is TGTGCCAGCAGCTTGACAGGGAATCAGCCCCAGCATTTT. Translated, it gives CASSLTGNQPQHF.

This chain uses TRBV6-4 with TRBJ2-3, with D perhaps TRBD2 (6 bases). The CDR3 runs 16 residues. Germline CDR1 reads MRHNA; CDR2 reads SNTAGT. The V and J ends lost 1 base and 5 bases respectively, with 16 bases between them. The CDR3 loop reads CASSDFRRGQRDTQYF. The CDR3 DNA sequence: TGTGCCAGCAGTGACTTTCGGCGGGGCCAGAGAGATACGCAGTATTTT.

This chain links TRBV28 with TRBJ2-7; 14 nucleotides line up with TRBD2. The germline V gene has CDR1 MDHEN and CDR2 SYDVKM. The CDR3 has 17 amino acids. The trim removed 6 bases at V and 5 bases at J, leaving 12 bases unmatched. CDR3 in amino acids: CASSRFSGTSGRNEQYF. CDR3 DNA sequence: TGTGCCAGCAGCCGATTCTCCGGGACTAGCGGGAGAAACGAGCAGTACTTC.

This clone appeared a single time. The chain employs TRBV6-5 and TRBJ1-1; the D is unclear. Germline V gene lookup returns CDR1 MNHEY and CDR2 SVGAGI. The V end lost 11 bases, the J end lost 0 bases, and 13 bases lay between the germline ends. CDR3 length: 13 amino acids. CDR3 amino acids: CAGREGLNTEAFF. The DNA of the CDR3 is TGTGCCGGCCGGGAGGGCCTGAACACTGAAGCTTTCTTT.

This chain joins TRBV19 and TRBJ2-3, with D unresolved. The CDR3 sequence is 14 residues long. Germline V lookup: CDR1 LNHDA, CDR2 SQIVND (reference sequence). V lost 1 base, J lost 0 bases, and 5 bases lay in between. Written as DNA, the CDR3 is TGTGCCAGTAGTATAGGGCTTAGCACAGATACGCAGTATTTT. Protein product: CASSIGLSTDTQYF. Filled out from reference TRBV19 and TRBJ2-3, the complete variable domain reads DGGITQSPKYLFRKEGQNVTLSCEQNLNHDAMYWYRQDPGQGLRLIYYSQIVNDFQKGDIAEGYSVSREKKESFPLTVTSAQKNPTAFYLCASSIGLSTDTQYFGPGTRLTVL.

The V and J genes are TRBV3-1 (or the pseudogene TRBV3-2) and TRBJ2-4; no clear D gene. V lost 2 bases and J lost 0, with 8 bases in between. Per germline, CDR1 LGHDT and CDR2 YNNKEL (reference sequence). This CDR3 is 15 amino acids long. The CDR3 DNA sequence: TGTGCCAGCAGCCAAAAGTCGGTAGCCAAAAACATTCAGTACTTC. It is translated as CASSQKSVAKNIQYF.

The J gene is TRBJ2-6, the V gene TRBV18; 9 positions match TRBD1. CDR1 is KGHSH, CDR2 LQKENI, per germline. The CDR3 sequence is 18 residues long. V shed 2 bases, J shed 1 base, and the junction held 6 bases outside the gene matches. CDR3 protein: CASSPKTGGTSGANVLTF. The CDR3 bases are TGTGCCAGCTCACCAAAGACAGGGGGTACATCTGGGGCCAACGTCCTGACTTTC. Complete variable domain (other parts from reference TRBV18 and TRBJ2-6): NAGVMQNPRHLVRRRGQEARLRCSPMKGHSHVYWYRQLPEEGLKFMVYLQKENIIDESGMPKERFSAEFPKEGPSILRIQQVVRGDSAAYFCASSPKTGGTSGANVLTFGAGSRLTVL.

CDR3 protein: CASSPMGLAGGRGEQFF. CDR3 DNA sequence: TGTGCCAGCAGTCCCATGGGACTAGCGGGGGGGCGCGGAGAGCAGTTCTTC. The J gene is TRBJ2-1, the V gene TRBV27, with TRBD2 matching over 16 bases. The V gene's germline CDR1 is MNHEY and CDR2 SMNVEV (reference sequence). Losses at the gene ends were 5 bases for V and 10 bases for J; bases not matched to a gene: 11. The CDR3 extends over 17 amino acids.

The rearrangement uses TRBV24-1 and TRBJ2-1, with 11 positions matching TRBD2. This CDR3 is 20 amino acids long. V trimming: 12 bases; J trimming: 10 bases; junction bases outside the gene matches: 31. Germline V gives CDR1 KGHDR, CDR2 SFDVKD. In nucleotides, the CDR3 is TGTGCCCCTAACCGACCGCCCAGGGGAATAGCGGGAGGGCCGGAAGAAGAGCAGTTCTTC. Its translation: CAPNRPPRGIAGGPEEEQFF.

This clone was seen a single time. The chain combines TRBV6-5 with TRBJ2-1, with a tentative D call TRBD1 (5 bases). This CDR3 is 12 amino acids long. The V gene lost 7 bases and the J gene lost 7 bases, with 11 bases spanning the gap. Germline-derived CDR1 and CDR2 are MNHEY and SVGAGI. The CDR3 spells CASKLQGNEQFF. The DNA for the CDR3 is TGTGCCAGCAAGCTGCAGGGTAATGAGCAGTTCTTC.